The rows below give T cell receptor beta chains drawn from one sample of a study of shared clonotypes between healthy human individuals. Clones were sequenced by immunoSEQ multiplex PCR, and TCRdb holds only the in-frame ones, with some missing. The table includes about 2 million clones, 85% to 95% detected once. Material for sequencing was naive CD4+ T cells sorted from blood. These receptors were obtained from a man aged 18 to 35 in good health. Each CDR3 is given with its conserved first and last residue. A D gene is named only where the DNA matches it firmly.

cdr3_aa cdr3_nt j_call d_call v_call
CASSEGLAGGPGELFF TGTGCCAGCAGTGAAGGGTTAGCGGGGGGGCCCGGGGAGCTGTTTTTT TRBJ2-2 TRBD2 TRBV2
CASSLVTVYNEKLFF TGTGCCAGCAGCTTAGTGACAGTATACAATGAAAAACTGTTTTTT TRBJ1-4 . TRBV7-9
CASTLDSDHEQYF TGTGCCAGCACCCTGGACAGCGACCACGAGCAGTACTTC TRBJ2-7 . TRBV6-6
CASQRGTGGEKLFF TGTGCCAGCCAGCGCGGGACAGGCGGTGAAAAACTGTTTTTT TRBJ1-4 TRBD1 TRBV28
CASSWGQGGEQYF TGTGCCAGCAGTTGGGGACAGGGGGGCGAGCAGTACTTC TRBJ2-7 TRBD1 TRBV6-6
CASTPTGTDNEKLFF TGTGCCAGCACCCCAACCGGGACGGATAATGAAAAACTGTTTTTT TRBJ1-4 . TRBV7-9
CASSLAGQGRTEAFF TGTGCCAGCAGCTTAGCCGGACAGGGAAGAACTGAAGCTTTCTTT TRBJ1-1 TRBD1 TRBV7-2
CASSDDYLTGELFF TGTGCCAGCAGTGACGACTACCTAACCGGGGAGCTGTTTTTT TRBJ2-2 . TRBV6-1
CASSSDRVPYNEQFF TGTGCCAGCAGCTCGGACAGGGTGCCCTACAATGAGCAGTTCTTC TRBJ2-1 TRBD1 TRBV7-9
CAWSVLRDRGNEQYF TGTGCCTGGAGTGTACTCCGGGACAGGGGCAACGAGCAGTACTTC TRBJ2-7 TRBD1 TRBV30
CASSGQGSPPNYGYTF TGTGCCAGCAGCGGACAGGGGTCCCCACCCAACTATGGCTACACCTTC TRBJ1-2 TRBD1 TRBV27
CASGALYNEQFF TGTGCTAGTGGCGCCCTCTACAATGAGCAGTTCTTC TRBJ2-1 . TRBV12-5
CASFGGPGTDTQYF TGCGCCAGCTTTGGGGGTCCGGGCACAGATACGCAGTATTTT TRBJ2-3 . TRBV5-1
CASSLISGLAGGGETQYF TGCGCCAGCAGCCTCATAAGTGGACTAGCGGGAGGGGGGGAGACCCAGTACTTC TRBJ2-5 TRBD2 TRBV4-1
CASSPRGLIPYEQYF TGTGCCAGCAGTCCTAGAGGACTAATCCCCTACGAGCAGTACTTC TRBJ2-7 . TRBV6-1
CASRDPGQAAQPQHF TGTGCCAGCAGGGATCCGGGACAAGCTGCTCAGCCCCAGCATTTT TRBJ1-5 . TRBV6-6
CSASRYNEQFF TGCAGTGCTAGTAGGTACAATGAGCAGTTCTTC TRBJ2-1 . TRBV20-1
CASSLPTGGKNTGELFF TGTGCCAGCAGTTTACCCACAGGGGGCAAAAACACCGGGGAGCTGTTTTTT TRBJ2-2 TRBD1 TRBV27
CASSYQTGGKGELFF TGTGCCAGCAGTTATCAGACAGGGGGCAAAGGGGAGCTGTTTTTT TRBJ2-2 TRBD1 TRBV6-6
CASSLSMGQIIPRPSEQYF TGTGCCAGCAGCTTGAGTATGGGACAAATAATCCCGCGGCCCTCCGAGCAGTACTTC TRBJ2-7 . TRBV5-6
CASSTTGKSNEKLFF TGTGCCAGCAGCACCACCGGGAAATCTAATGAAAAACTGTTTTTT TRBJ1-4 . TRBV9
CASSSAYGTGNNSPLHF TGTGCCAGCAGCTCAGCCTACGGGACAGGGAATAATTCACCCCTCCACTTT TRBJ1-6 TRBD1 TRBV11-2
CASSPLTGSLNEQYF TGTGCCAGCTCACCACTAACAGGGAGTCTTAACGAGCAGTACTTC TRBJ2-7 . TRBV18
CATATASAANEKLFF TGTGCCACCGCCACCGCCTCAGCGGCTAATGAAAAACTGTTTTTT TRBJ1-4 . TRBV10-3
CASSLSGQDQPQHF TGCGCCAGCAGCTTGAGTGGGCAGGATCAGCCCCAGCATTTT TRBJ1-5 . TRBV5-1
CAISESASNQPQHF TGTGCCATCAGTGAGAGTGCAAGCAATCAGCCCCAGCATTTT TRBJ1-5 . TRBV10-3
CASSPPGRTVFSGNTIYF TGTGCCAGCTCACCACCTGGCAGGACAGTTTTTTCTGGAAACACCATATATTTT TRBJ1-3 . TRBV18
CASSMIGTGGRQPQHF TGTGCCAGTAGTATGATTGGGACAGGGGGCCGTCAGCCCCAGCATTTT TRBJ1-5 TRBD1 TRBV19
CASSLVSGTTHNEQFF TGTGCCAGCAGCTTAGTCTCCGGGACTACCCATAATGAGCAGTTCTTC TRBJ2-1 TRBD2 TRBV11-3
CASSTTGNQPQHF TGTGCCAGTAGTACGACAGGGAATCAGCCCCAGCATTTT TRBJ1-5 TRBD1 TRBV19
CAISAAVSGHNEQFF TGTGCCATCAGTGCGGCCGTATCTGGTCACAATGAGCAGTTCTTC TRBJ2-1 . TRBV10-3